This TCR beta chain was captured in a study of T cells in Graves' hyperthyroidism and ophthalmopathy. Regarding the study as a whole: The majority of expanded thyroid clonotypes above 0.001 also appeared in blood. In the analysis, a 13 V-J model separated ophthalmopathy from stable hyperthyroidism.

The CDR3 sequence is 11 residues long. Trimming left V 4 bases short and J 5 bases short, with 6 bases between. Newly diagnosed hyperthyroidism, duration under 2 months, in patients aged 18 to 65. Diagnoses used clinical symptoms, serum thyroxine and TRAb, thyroid ultrasound and orbital computed tomography. RNA transcripts yielded amplified TCR beta CDR3 regions. TCR CDR3 underwent first-round RT-PCR with the HTBI primer set. TCRdb re-called the multiplex PCR reads through MiXCR, storing one row per CDR3 protein. The top ten hold nearly 8.5% of the sample, which has just over 550,000 distinct CDR3 sequences, 46% seen once. This clonotype was observed a few times. Its matching antigen is unknown.

This receptor was taken from a woman aged 18-29 years with Graves' hyperthyroidism. The chain carries TRBV12-3 or TRBV12-4 and TRBJ2-7; no clear D gene. What was sequenced was peripheral blood or thyroid tissue (not recorded which). The CDR3 sequence: CASSYPDEQYF. The CDR3 DNA reads TGTGCCAGCAGTTACCCGGACGAGCAGTACTTC.